These 18 T cell receptor beta chains came from one sample sequenced in a study of blood T cells in healthy people across ages. It was with a sample-barcoded 5' primer and a J-beta primer mix that a second PCR of about 6 to 12 cycles was run. TCRdb reprocessed the 5' RACE reads via MiXCR and lists one record per CDR3 protein. The sample lists about 620,000 distinct CDR3 sequences, roughly 21% occurring once. The sequenced sample consisted of blood. The receptors derive from a man between 65 and 80 years old in good health.

The chain joins TRBV2 to TRBJ2-5; 8 bases match TRBD1. The length of the CDR3 is 13 residues. Germline V gene data show CDR1 as SNHLY and CDR2 as FYNNEI. The V segment lost 8 bases and the J segment 5 bases; nucleotides outside the gene matches: 7. CDR3 bases: TGTGCCAGCGGGCGGACAGGGACGGAGACCCAGTACTTC. Translating it yields CASGRTGTETQYF.

This clonotype was seen a handful of times. The chain is built from TRBV7-3 and TRBJ2-2; D is ambiguous. The CDR3 length is 14 residues. Germline loops: CDR1 SGHTA, CDR2 FQGTGA. Trimming removed 5 bases from V and 5 bases from J, with 12 bases in between. The chain's CDR3 is CASSTKLGTGELFF. As DNA, the CDR3 is TGTGCCAGCAGCACCAAACTTGGGACCGGGGAGCTGTTTTTT. Looking up the rest from reference TRBV7-3 and TRBJ2-2 gives the full variable domain: GAGVSQTPSNKVTEKGKYVELRCDPISGHTALYWYRQSLGQGPEFLIYFQGTGAADDSGLPNDRFFAVRPEGSVSTLKIQRTERGDSAVYLCASSTKLGTGELFFGEGSRLTVL.

This clonotype has a count of ten or more. This chain connects TRBV12-3 or TRBV12-4 to TRBJ2-7; TRBD1 is a possible D gene (5 bases). The CDR3 is 12 amino acids. Trimming removed 2 bases at V and 6 bases at J, with 8 bases between. In DNA, the CDR3 is TGTGCCAGCAGTTTACAGGGCCCCGAGCAGTACTTC. It codes for CASSLQGPEQYF.

The chain couples TRBV20-1 to TRBJ2-7, with TRBD1 matching over 7 bases. V shed 2 bases and J 5 bases; nucleotides not matched to a gene: 12. The CDR3 covers 15 residues. Germline lookup yields CDR1 DFQATT and CDR2 SNEGSKA (reference sequence). CDR3 sequence: CSARPIKTGINEQYF. DNA for the CDR3: TGCAGTGCTAGACCAATTAAGACAGGGATAAACGAGCAGTACTTC.

This clonotype appeared many times. The rearrangement uses TRBV7-9 and TRBJ2-7; 8 positions agree with TRBD1. The CDR3 is made up of 15 amino acids. CDR1 is SEHNR, CDR2 FQNEAQ, per germline (reference sequence). Losses at the gene ends were 1 base for V and 4 bases for J; bases not matched to a gene: 6. CDR3 loop: CASSLGSGQVYEQYF. The CDR3 bases are TGTGCCAGCAGCTTAGGGTCGGGACAGGTGTACGAGCAGTACTTC. The variable domain in full, completed from reference TRBV7-9 and TRBJ2-7, reads DTGVSQNPRHKITKRGQNVTFRCDPISEHNRLYWYRQTLGQGPEFLTYFQNEAQLEKSRLLSDRFSAERPKGSFSTLEIQRTEQGDSAMYLCASSLGSGQVYEQYFGPGTRLTVT.

There are a few counts of this clonotype. This chain links TRBV20-1 with TRBJ2-5; TRBD1 matches 8 bases. The closer fit of TRBJ2-7 to the DNA end suggests the J call may be wrong. CDR3 length: 15 residues. CDR1 is DFQATT, CDR2 SNEGSKA, per germline (reference sequence). The chain's CDR3 is CSAREGGQGTSEQYF. CDR3 sequence (DNA): TGCAGTGCTAGGGAGGGAGGACAGGGTACCTCCGAGCAGTACTTC.

CDR3 bases: TGCAGTGCCCTAACATCCTCACCCCCCAACGTCCTGACTTTC. Translating gives CSALTSSPPNVLTF. This rearrangement joins TRBV20-1 to TRBJ2-6, with D unresolved. Germline V gives CDR1 DFQATT, CDR2 SNEGSKA (reference sequence). V lost 6 bases and J lost 8, with 17 bases in between. The CDR3 is made up of 14 amino acids.

V is TRBV20-1 and J is TRBJ1-3; D is unclear. The germline CDR1 and CDR2 sequences are DFQATT and SNEGSKA (reference sequence). V was shortened by 2 bases and J by 11 bases, with 13 bases between the two germline ends. CDR3 length: 12 residues. The CDR3 reads CSARLPGEAIYF. CDR3 nucleotide sequence: TGCAGTGCTAGACTACCAGGAGAGGCCATATATTTT.

This chain uses TRBV20-1 with TRBJ2-7; D is tentatively TRBD1 or TRBD2 (5 bases each). Trimming stripped 1 base from V and 0 bases from J, with 10 bases between. CDR3 length: 14 amino acids. The germline CDR1 and CDR2 sequences are DFQATT and SNEGSKA (reference sequence). The CDR3 protein is CSARVWDASYEQYF. The CDR3, as DNA: TGCAGTGCTAGAGTTTGGGACGCCTCCTACGAGCAGTACTTC.

This chain's CDR3 is CASGLPIYGYTF. Written as DNA, the CDR3 is TGTGCTAGTGGTTTGCCCATCTATGGCTACACCTTC. This chain joins TRBV12-5 and TRBJ1-2; no reliable D call. The germline gives CDR1 LGHNT, CDR2 FRNRAP. Deletions cut 2 bases from V and 4 bases from J, with 5 bases between. This CDR3 spans 12 amino acids.

This clonotype has only a few counts. Written as DNA, the CDR3 is TGCAGTGCTAGACCCGAGACTGGCGGGAGGCTGATCTACAATGAGCAGTTCTTC. It is translated as CSARPETGGRLIYNEQFF. V is TRBV20-1 and J is TRBJ2-5; 8 bases map to TRBD2. The last part of the DNA fits TRBJ2-1 better; the J call may be wrong. The CDR3 is made up of 18 amino acids. In germline, CDR1 is DFQATT, CDR2 SNEGSKA (reference sequence).

The chain joins TRBV2 to TRBJ2-1; no reliable D call. Germline CDR1 is SNHLY and CDR2 is FYNNEI. CDR3 size: 12 residues. The V end lost 6 bases, the J end lost 2 bases, and 5 bases lay between the germline ends. Written as DNA, the CDR3 is TGTGCCAGCAGGGGCACCTACAATGAGCAGTTCTTC. Protein: CASRGTYNEQFF.

The chain is built from TRBV7-6 and TRBJ2-3; D is ambiguous. Germline assignment: CDR1 SGHVS and CDR2 FNYEAQ. There are 15 residues in the CDR3. The V end lost 5 bases, the J end lost 2 bases, and 14 bases lay between the germline ends. Written as DNA, the CDR3 is TGTGCCAGCAGCCCCCAGGAGTCCCCCACAGATACGCAGTATTTT. Translation gives CASSPQESPTDTQYF.

This clonotype turned up a few times. The chain joins TRBV4-1 to TRBJ1-6, with D perhaps TRBD1 (5 bases). V lost 0 bases and J 6 bases, leaving 15 bases between the germline ends. The CDR3 covers 17 residues. Germline assignment: CDR1 MGHRA and CDR2 YSYEKL. The CDR3 sequence: CASSQDSWGRTNSPLHF. The CDR3 region has the DNA TGCGCCAGCAGCCAAGATTCGTGGGGACGGACTAATTCACCCCTCCACTTT.

V usage is TRBV7-2 and J usage is TRBJ2-3; 7 bases agree with TRBD2. The CDR3 totals 17 residues. Looked up from germline, CDR1 is SGHTA and CDR2 is FQGNSA. Trimming at V came to 4 bases and at J to 5 bases, leaving 15 bases not matched to a gene. This chain's CDR3 is CASSSTLAILYLDTQYF. For the CDR3, the DNA is TGTGCCAGCAGCTCAACACTAGCGATTCTATATCTAGATACGCAGTATTTT.

The chain is built from TRBV20-1 and TRBJ2-5, with D possibly called TRBD1 or TRBD2 (7 bases each). V was trimmed by 6 bases and J by 4 bases, leaving 18 bases between them. Germline CDR1 DFQATT, CDR2 SNEGSKA (reference sequence). This CDR3 is 14 amino acids long. The CDR3 sequence: CSAPITGEGETQYF. DNA for the CDR3: TGCAGTGCACCGATTACAGGGGAGGGAGAGACCCAGTACTTC.

The DNA of the CDR3 is TGCAGTGCTAGGGGACTGGCGGGAGGAGTACTCAGCTCCTACAATGAGCAGTTCTTC. Its protein is CSARGLAGGVLSSYNEQFF. V usage is TRBV20-1 and J usage is TRBJ2-1; TRBD2 matches at 8 bases. CDR3 length: 19 amino acids. The J segment lost 0 bases and the V segment lost 3 bases, leaving 16 bases of the junction unmatched. Germline V gene lookup returns CDR1 DFQATT and CDR2 SNEGSKA (reference sequence).

This clonotype has only a few counts. One end of the junction fails to match germline, which may point to a read error. The V call is TRBV7-2, the J call TRBJ2-3; D gene ambiguous. Germline lookup yields CDR1 SGHTA and CDR2 FQGNSA. The CDR3 contains 14 residues. The CDR3 here is CASNLQSSTDTQYF. For the CDR3, the DNA is TGTGCCAGCAACTTACAGAGTAGCACAGATACGCAGTATTTT.